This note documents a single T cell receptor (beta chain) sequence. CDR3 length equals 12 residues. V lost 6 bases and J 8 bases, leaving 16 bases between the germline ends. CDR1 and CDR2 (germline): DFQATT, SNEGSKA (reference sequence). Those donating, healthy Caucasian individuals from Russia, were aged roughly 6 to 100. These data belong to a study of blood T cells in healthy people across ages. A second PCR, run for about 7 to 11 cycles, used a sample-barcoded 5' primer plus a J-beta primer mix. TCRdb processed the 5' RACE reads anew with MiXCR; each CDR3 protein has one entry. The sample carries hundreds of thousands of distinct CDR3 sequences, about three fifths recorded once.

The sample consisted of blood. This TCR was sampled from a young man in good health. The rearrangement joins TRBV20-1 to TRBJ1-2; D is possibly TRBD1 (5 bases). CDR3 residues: CSAPLGARGYTF. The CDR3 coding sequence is TGCAGTGCCCCTCTTGGGGCAAGGGGCTACACCTTC.